This T cell receptor beta chain was retrieved from a study of monozygotic twins with inflammatory bowel disease. Each of the TCR libraries took 3,000 to 4,500 ng of total RNA. From the 5' RACE reads, TCRdb lists one entry per CDR3 protein and no DNA. The repertoire shows 350,000 to 500,000 distinct CDR3 sequences; the top ten hold approximately 2.4%. This CDR3 contains 16 residues. Germline-derived CDR1 and CDR2 are SGHTA and FQGTGA. This chain links TRBV7-3 with TRBJ2-3; TCRdb gives TRBD1 as the D gene, but with no DNA this cannot be confirmed. The sequence derives from a human donor with ulcerative colitis or Crohn's disease, or a healthy co-twin of an affected twin (not recorded which). Material for sequencing was blood. The CDR3 loop is CASSPVTGRFRDTQYF. The full variable domain, rest sourced from reference TRBV7-3 and TRBJ2-3, is GAGVSQTPSNKVTEKGKYVELRCDPISGHTALYWYRQSLGQGPEFLIYFQGTGAADDSGLPNDRFFAVRPEGSVSTLKIQRTERGDSAVYLCASSPVTGRFRDTQYFGPGTRLTVL.